These 8 T cell receptor beta chains originate from one sample sequenced in a study of identical twins. TCRdb called the 5' RACE reads again in MiXCR, with one record for every CDR3 protein. The sample gives 200,000 to 300,000 distinct CDR3 sequences, approximately 12% of which show up once; more than 3.5% is in the top ten. These records were also assigned to another study, of yellow fever vaccine responses in identical twins.

The sequenced sample was memory (CD45RO+) T cells sorted from blood. Receptor source: a woman aged 18 to 35 in good health.

Remarks on this clonotype: Being one base from a much bigger clone, this may be a read error. J is TRBJ1-2 and V is TRBV11-2; D not resolved. The CDR3 runs to 13 residues. The germline gives CDR1 SGHAT, CDR2 FQNNGV. As DNA, the CDR3 is TGTGCCAGCAGCTTAGACAGGAACTATGGCTTCACCTTC. Its protein product is CASSLDRNYGFTF.

This clonotype was seen many times. J is TRBJ2-7 and V is TRBV5-1, with D tentatively TRBD2 (6 bases). Germline CDR1 SGHRS, CDR2 YFSETQ. This CDR3 is 14 amino acids long. Trimming took off 0 bases at V and 0 bases at J, with 7 bases between the two ends. CDR3: CASSLVGGSYEQYF. The CDR3 nucleotides are TGCGCCAGCAGCTTGGTGGGGGGCTCCTACGAGCAGTACTTC.

In this sample, this clonotype turned up a few times. The rearrangement links TRBV3-1 to TRBJ2-7, with no clear D. The germline CDR1 and CDR2 sequences are LGHDT and YNNKEL (reference sequence). The CDR3 runs to 13 residues. V was pared by 1 base and J by 0 bases, with 4 bases between. DNA for the CDR3: TGTGCCAGCAGCCAAGTTACCTCCTACGAGCAGTACTTC. This codes for CASSQVTSYEQYF.

This sequence joins TRBV6-5 and TRBJ2-7; D gene ambiguous. CDR1 and CDR2 from the germline V gene are MNHEY and SVGAGI. V gave up 7 bases and J gave up 2 bases, with 12 bases separating them. The CDR3 has 13 residues. For the CDR3, the DNA is TGTGCCAGCACCCCGAAAGGCACCTACGAGCAGTACTTC. Protein product: CASTPKGTYEQYF.

The chain links TRBV6-5 to TRBJ2-7; TRBD2 might be the D (6 bases). CDR3 length: 12 amino acids. V lost 6 bases and J 9 bases, leaving 15 bases between the germline ends. Looked up from germline, CDR1 is MNHEY and CDR2 is SVGAGI. The chain's CDR3 is CASRGGRAGQYF. CDR3 sequence (DNA): TGTGCCAGCAGGGGGGGACGGGCGGGGCAGTACTTC.

J is TRBJ2-7 and V is TRBV6-4, with TRBD1 as a possible D gene (6 bases). Trimming stripped 6 bases from V and 6 bases from J, with 24 bases between. CDR3 size: 16 residues. Germline V CDR1 and CDR2: MRHNA, SNTAGT. CDR3 sequence reads: CASSEQPGHTPSEQYF. The CDR3 DNA sequence: TGTGCCAGCAGCGAACAACCGGGACATACGCCTAGCGAGCAGTACTTC.

This clonotype was observed many times. The chain employs TRBV7-2 and TRBJ1-5, with 7 bases aligning to TRBD1. J gave up 5 bases and V 6 bases, and 7 bases lay outside the gene matches. This CDR3 is 14 amino acids long. Germline V gene lookup returns CDR1 SGHTA and CDR2 FQGNSA. CDR3 sequence: CASSLGQTYQPQHF. For the CDR3, the DNA is TGTGCCAGCAGTTTGGGACAGACCTATCAGCCCCAGCATTTT.

In this sample, this clonotype turned up a few times. The chain is built from TRBV5-1 and TRBJ2-1; the match to TRBD2 covers 13 bases. Trimming cost V 0 bases and J 9 bases; bases outside gene matches: 6. CDR3 length: 16 amino acids. Germline V gene data show CDR1 as SGHRS and CDR2 as YFSETQ. This CDR3 is CASSLGGLAGYGEQFF. The CDR3 DNA reads as TGCGCCAGCAGCTTGGGGGGACTAGCGGGATACGGTGAGCAGTTCTTC.